This T cell receptor (beta chain) was captured in a study of T cell repertoires in cytomegalovirus infection. There are 15 residues in the CDR3. CDR1 is SNHLY, CDR2 FYNNEI, per germline. V lost 2 bases, J lost 2 bases, and 10 bases lay in between. This clonotype appeared a few times. Its target is unknown. In TCRdb, the reads were re-called with MiXCR into one record per CDR3 protein. The data contain around 900,000 distinct CDR3 sequences, approximately 31% of them singletons. The sequence came from a human donor in good health (CMV status not recorded). Some clones in this sample may be carry-over from other donors' samples. V gene TRBV2 combines with J gene TRBJ2-1; D is tentatively TRBD1 or TRBD2 (6 bases each). This material consisted of cultured CD8+ T cells from PBMCs, taken from culture after CMV antigen stimulation. The CDR3 is CASSERGTPYNEQFF. In DNA, the CDR3 is TGTGCCAGCAGTGAAAGGGGGACTCCCTACAATGAGCAGTTCTTC.